The rows below give T cell receptor beta chains drawn from one sample of a study of cytomegalovirus exposure and HLA in healthy donors. Repertoires were generated with immunoSEQ multiplex PCR, while TCRdb's copy carries only in-frame clones and drops some. Among 76,000 or so clones listed, approximately 95% were seen once. The sample comprised PBMCs. The source is a young woman in good health and CMV-seropositive. CDR3s include the opening cysteine and the closing phenylalanine or tryptophan. The order of the fields is D gene, V gene, J gene, clone size, CDR3 protein, CDR3 DNA. The D gene is left open where the match is weak. Where a row states a size, it is once, few, many or the class of an expanded clone; other rows omit it.

TRBD1,TRBV29-1,TRBJ1-2,-,CSVTQGLISYGYTF,TGCAGCGTTACACAGGGGCTAATATCATATGGCTACACCTTC
-,TRBV6-1,TRBJ2-5,-,CASSEWSGLPFSAQYF,TGTGCCAGCAGTGAGTGGTCGGGACTCCCCTTCTCCGCCCAGTACTTC
-,TRBV6-1,TRBJ1-2,-,CASSEAVSYGYTF,TGTGCCAGCAGTGAAGCGGTCAGCTATGGCTACACCTTC
-,TRBV7-7,TRBJ2-2,-,CASSLSGPPNTGELFF,TGTGCCAGCAGCTTATCAGGGCCGCCGAACACCGGGGAGCTGTTTTTT
-,TRBV30,TRBJ1-1,-,CAWRRSLPNAEAFF,TGTGCCTGGAGACGGTCCCTCCCTAACGCTGAAGCTTTCTTT
TRBD1,TRBV2,TRBJ2-2,-,CASSGFRTGAGELFF,TGTGCCAGCAGTGGATTTCGGACAGGGGCCGGGGAGCTGTTTTTT
TRBD1,TRBV28,TRBJ2-7,once,CASSTDRGSSYEQYF,TGTGCCAGCAGTACCGACAGGGGGTCCTCCTACGAGCAGTACTTC
TRBD2,TRBV4-2,TRBJ2-1,-,CASSQASGDGYNEQFF,TGTGCCAGCAGCCAGGCTAGCGGGGACGGATACAATGAGCAGTTCTTC
TRBD1,TRBV10-3,TRBJ1-1,-,CAISESRQGGYTEAFF,TGTGCCATCAGTGAGTCTCGACAGGGGGGTTATACTGAAGCTTTCTTT
-,TRBV27,TRBJ2-2,-,CASSLLAKNTGELFF,TGTGCCAGCAGTTTACTAGCGAAGAACACCGGGGAGCTGTTTTTT
TRBD2,TRBV5-1,TRBJ2-1,-,CASSLAQGSGLAASSYNEQFF,TGCGCCAGCAGCTTGGCCCAGGGGTCGGGACTAGCGGCTAGCTCCTACAATGAGCAGTTCTTC
TRBD2,TRBV11-2,TRBJ2-7,-,CASSSPRFSGSFGYEQYF,TGTGCCAGCAGCTCCCCGAGGTTCAGCGGGAGTTTCGGCTACGAGCAGTACTTC
-,TRBV7-8,TRBJ1-5,-,CASSPSPGSSNQPQHF,TGTGCCAGCAGCCCCAGCCCGGGGTCGAGCAATCAGCCCCAGCATTTT
TRBD2,TRBV5-4,TRBJ2-5,-,CASSLDGGGQETQYF,TGTGCCAGCAGCTTGGATGGCGGGGGGCAAGAGACCCAGTACTTC
TRBD2,TRBV11-3,TRBJ2-1,-,CASSFGSGGVNEQFF,TGTGCCAGCAGCTTCGGGAGCGGGGGGGTAAATGAGCAGTTCTTC
-,TRBV14,TRBJ1-4,-,CASSQRDFRSEKLFF,TGTGCCAGCAGCCAGAGGGACTTTCGCAGTGAAAAACTGTTTTTT
-,TRBV5-1,TRBJ2-3,-,CASSPYSQYTDTQYF,TGCGCCAGCAGCCCCTATAGCCAGTACACAGATACGCAGTATTTT
-,TRBV20-1,TRBJ2-1,-,CSAKGNNEQFF,TGCAGTGCTAAGGGGAACAATGAGCAGTTCTTC
TRBD1,TRBV4-3,TRBJ2-7,-,CASSQDRGPEREQYF,TGCGCCAGCAGCCAAGACAGGGGGCCTGAGAGGGAGCAGTACTTC
TRBD1,TRBV7-2,TRBJ1-4,-,CASSSTGGDEKLFF,TGTGCCAGCAGCTCGACAGGGGGCGATGAAAAACTGTTTTTT
TRBD1,TRBV7-3,TRBJ2-7,-,CASSPGTGSYEQYF,TGTGCCAGCAGCCCCGGGACAGGGAGCTACGAGCAGTACTTC
TRBD1,TRBV4-2,TRBJ1-6,once,CASSQVGGPTAGSPLHF,TGTGCCAGCAGCCAAGTAGGGGGCCCTACAGCGGGCTCACCCCTCCACTTT
-,TRBV5-1,TRBJ1-2,-,CASSFNGRPGGESGYTF,TGCGCCAGCAGCTTTAATGGCAGGCCTGGAGGAGAAAGTGGCTACACCTTC
-,TRBV7-2,TRBJ2-3,-,CASSLVISRGSDTQYF,TGTGCCAGCAGCTTAGTGATCTCCCGAGGCTCAGATACGCAGTATTTT
-,TRBV9,TRBJ1-2,-,CASSPTLQGNYGYTF,TGTGCCAGCAGCCCAACCCTCCAGGGGAACTATGGCTACACCTTC
-,TRBV5-1,TRBJ2-1,once,CASSLGQASYNEQFF,TGCGCCAGCAGCTTGGGACAGGCCTCCTACAATGAGCAGTTCTTC
TRBD1,TRBV9,TRBJ1-1,-,CASSPRTGMNTEAFF,TGTGCCAGCAGCCCTCGGACAGGCATGAACACTGAAGCTTTCTTT
TRBD2,TRBV5-6,TRBJ2-5,-,CASSLVPSGGETQYF,TGTGCCAGCAGCTTGGTTCCTAGCGGGGGGGAGACCCAGTACTTC
TRBD2,TRBV27,TRBJ2-2,-,CASSRPGLAYGELFF,TGTGCCAGCAGCAGACCGGGACTAGCGTACGGGGAGCTGTTTTTT
TRBD1,TRBV11-2,TRBJ2-2,-,CASSFGTGGSGELFF,TGTGCCAGCAGCTTCGGCACAGGGGGCTCCGGGGAGCTGTTTTTT
-,TRBV4-2,TRBJ2-3,-,CASSQASDGGGTDTQYF,TGTGCCAGCAGCCAAGCCTCAGACGGAGGAGGCACAGATACGCAGTATTTT
-,TRBV9,TRBJ1-6,-,CASSVGGREAYNSPLHF,TGTGCCAGCAGCGTAGGTGGCAGGGAAGCCTATAATTCACCCCTCCACTTT
TRBD1,TRBV9,TRBJ1-3,-,CASSVDGQGNTIYF,TGTGCCAGCAGCGTAGATGGACAGGGTAACACCATATATTTT
TRBD2,TRBV6-1,TRBJ2-7,-,CASIVAGGYGEQYF,TGTGCCAGCATCGTAGCGGGAGGATACGGCGAGCAGTACTTC
TRBD2,TRBV4-3,TRBJ2-7,-,CASSQELAGDGGEQYF,TGCGCCAGCAGCCAAGAGCTAGCGGGAGATGGCGGCGAGCAGTACTTC
-,TRBV30,TRBJ2-7,-,CAWSRTGSGGYEQYF,TGTGCCTGGAGTCGGACCGGGAGTGGTGGATACGAGCAGTACTTC
-,TRBV2,TRBJ2-1,-,CASREVSNEQFF,TGTGCCAGCAGGGAAGTGTCTAATGAGCAGTTCTTC
TRBD2,TRBV7-3,TRBJ2-5,-,CASSLSLAGPVETQYF,TGTGCCAGCAGCTTATCACTAGCGGGGCCCGTAGAGACCCAGTACTTC
-,TRBV30,TRBJ1-5,-,CAWGRRDQPQHF,TGTGCCTGGGGGAGAAGGGATCAGCCCCAGCATTTT
-,TRBV19,TRBJ1-2,once,CAGEGSGGYTF,TGTGCCGGAGAAGGATCGGGTGGCTACACCTTC
-,TRBV4-1,TRBJ1-4,-,CASSHGRPATNEKLFF,TGCGCCAGCTCCCACGGGAGGCCTGCAACTAATGAAAAACTGTTTTTT
-,TRBV5-1,TRBJ2-7,once,CASSLVGLWEQYF,TGCGCCAGCAGCTTGGTCGGTTTGTGGGAGCAGTACTTC
-,TRBV11-3,TRBJ2-7,-,CASSDYGGKGGAPYEQYF,TGTGCCAGCAGCGATTACGGGGGGAAGGGGGGGGCCCCCTACGAGCAGTACTTC
-,TRBV5-6,TRBJ2-1,-,CASSSGRSYNEQFF,TGTGCCAGCAGCTCCGGTCGCTCCTACAATGAGCAGTTCTTC
-,TRBV5-1,TRBJ2-1,-,CASSTLEGWNEQFF,TGCGCCAGCAGCACCCTGGAGGGGTGGAATGAGCAGTTCTTC
TRBD1,TRBV19,TRBJ1-4,-,CASSRDSINEKLFF,TGTGCCAGTAGTCGGGACAGTATAAATGAAAAACTGTTTTTT
TRBD1,TRBV6-1,TRBJ2-5,-,CASSDLLRDRALQETQYF,TGTGCCAGCAGTGACCTCCTACGGGACAGGGCACTCCAAGAGACCCAGTACTTC
TRBD1,TRBV18,TRBJ2-5,-,CASSPPGQRQETQYF,TGTGCCAGCTCACCACCGGGACAGCGCCAAGAGACCCAGTACTTC
-,TRBV7-2,TRBJ2-5,-,CASSPRRQETQYF,TGTGCCAGCAGCCCCCGGCGGCAAGAGACCCAGTACTTC
-,TRBV19,TRBJ1-5,-,CASSITYRSNQPQHF,TGTGCCAGTAGTATTACGTACAGGAGCAATCAGCCCCAGCATTTT
TRBD1,TRBV7-7,TRBJ2-5,once,CASSPTGVRETQYF,TGTGCCAGCAGCCCAACAGGGGTCCGGGAGACCCAGTACTTC